Below are 13 T cell receptor beta chains sequenced from a single sample in a study of CD8+CD57+ T cells in acquired aplastic anemia. The template for TCR beta VDJ and CDR3 sequence profiling was genomic DNA. In TCRdb, the reads were re-called with MiXCR into one record per CDR3 protein. The sample holds some 410,000 distinct CDR3 sequences, 55% to 70% seen once. Sequenced material: sorted CD4+, CD8+, or CD8+CD57+ T cells (not recorded which) from PBMCs. The origin of the receptors is a human donor in good health, serving as a control.

This clonotype was seen only once. V and J are TRBV10-3 and TRBJ1-2; TRBD1 aligns across 7 bases. V shed 10 bases and J 6 bases; nucleotides not matched to a gene: 14. The CDR3 is made up of 14 amino acids. Germline V gives CDR1 ENHRY, CDR2 SYGVKD. The CDR3 protein is CASLPETGSDGYTF. The CDR3 nucleotides are TGTGCCAGCCTCCCCGAGACAGGGAGCGATGGCTACACCTTC.

This clonotype has more than one count but fewer than ten. J is TRBJ1-2 and V is TRBV6-5; tentatively, D is TRBD1 (5 bases). The CDR3 runs to 13 residues. V shed 5 bases and J shed 5 bases, with 12 bases lying between them. CDR1 is MNHEY, CDR2 SVGAGI, per germline. DNA of the CDR3: TGTGCCAGCAGTCGGGACGACAGATATGGCTACACCTTC. The encoded protein is CASSRDDRYGYTF.

This clonotype showed up just a few times. The genes are TRBV15 and TRBJ1-5; D is undetermined. Trimming pared 0 bases from V and 7 bases from J, leaving 10 bases between. Germline V gene data show CDR1 as LNHNV and CDR2 as YYDKDF (reference sequence). This CDR3 spans 14 amino acids. This CDR3 reads CATSRDEGWQPQHF. In nucleotides, the CDR3 is TGTGCCACCAGCAGAGATGAGGGATGGCAGCCCCAGCATTTT.

Note on this clonotype: This CDR3 fails to terminate in the conserved phenylalanine or tryptophan, so it likely reflects a read error. The DNA is left out, because the CDR3 cannot be placed on it with certainty; the CDR3 is given as TCRdb lists it. The chain uses TRBV7-2 and TRBJ2-7; TRBD2 is taken as the D call from the table, unchecked against the DNA. Ends included, the CDR3 has 12 residues. The germline V gene has CDR1 SGHTA and CDR2 FQGNSA. This CDR3 reads CASSLAWGGTTI.

The V gene is TRBV5-4, the J gene TRBJ2-3; D perhaps matches TRBD2 (7 bases). CDR3 length: 16 amino acids. Germline V gene lookup returns CDR1 SGHNT and CDR2 YYREEE (reference sequence). V was clipped by 4 bases and J by 2 bases, with 17 bases between them. CDR3 loop: CASSKGGGPLTDTQYF. The CDR3 bases are TGTGCCAGCAGCAAGGGGGGGGGGCCACTCACAGATACGCAGTATTTT.

This clonotype was recorded many times. This chain links TRBV5-5 with TRBJ2-1, with 7 bases identical to TRBD1. The CDR3 is 13 amino acids. The V and J ends lost 7 bases and 4 bases, in that order; junction bases with no gene match: 5. Germline-derived CDR1 and CDR2 are SGHKS and YYEKEE (reference sequence). DNA for the CDR3: TGTGCCAGCCTTGGGACAGAGTACAATGAGCAGTTCTTC. It yields the protein CASLGTEYNEQFF.

With regard to this clonotype: Since no conserved phenylalanine or tryptophan closes the CDR3, a read error is the likely cause. The V call is TRBV10-2, the J call TRBJ1-4; the D gene is possibly TRBD1 (6 bases). In germline, CDR1 is WSHSY, CDR2 SAAADI. CDR3 length: 13 residues. The CDR3: CASSEWGHEQLFL. CDR3 nucleotides: TGCGCCAGCAGTGAGTGGGGGCATGAACAACTGTTTTTG.

This clonotype was counted a few times. A much larger clone differs by one base, so this may be a read error. The CDR3 DNA is TGTGCCAGCAGTGAAGTTGGGGCCCGGGAGCTGTTTTTT. It translates to CASSEVGARELFF. This chain uses TRBV2 with TRBJ2-2; D is perhaps TRBD1 (5 bases). Trimming pared 1 base from V and 9 bases from J, leaving 9 bases between. The V gene's germline CDR1 is SNHLY and CDR2 FYNNEI. This CDR3 has 13 residues.

The chain uses TRBV29-1 and TRBJ2-1; D is possibly TRBD1 (6 bases). TRBJ2-7 explains the end of the DNA better; the J call may be wrong. The CDR3 is made up of 12 amino acids. The germline V gene encodes CDR1 SQVTM and CDR2 ANQGSEA. The CDR3 loop is CSVDAGDYEQYF. The CDR3 coding sequence is TGCAGCGTTGACGCAGGGGACTACGAGCAGTACTTC.

With respect to this clonotype: The junction departs from the called germline gene at one end, perhaps through a read error. This chain uses TRBV19 with TRBJ1-3, with D possibly being TRBD1 (5 bases). Looked up from germline, CDR1 is LNHDA and CDR2 is SQIVND (reference sequence). The CDR3 runs to 16 residues. Written as DNA, the CDR3 is TGTGCCAGTACCCGTGAGGGGTCCGGGGCTGGAACCTTCGTTTACTTT. Protein sequence: CASTREGSGAGTFVYF.

The chain is built from TRBV3-2 and TRBJ1-1. TRBV3-2 is designated a pseudogene. The CDR3 is made up of 15 amino acids. In DNA, the CDR3 is TGTGCCAGCAGCCAAGTCTATCAACTGAACACTGAAGCTTTCTTT. This sequence encodes CASSQVYQLNTEAFF.

DNA of the CDR3: TGTGCCAGCAGCAAAACTAGCGGGGGGCAATACGAGCAGTACTTC. It is translated as CASSKTSGGQYEQYF. This rearrangement joins TRBV4-2 to TRBJ2-7; 12 nucleotides agree with TRBD2. CDR1 is LGHNA and CDR2 is YNFKEQ in the germline V gene. The CDR3 sequence is 15 residues long. Trimming cost V 5 bases and J 4 bases; bases outside gene matches: 6.

Many counts were recorded for this clonotype. The chain combines TRBV11-3 with TRBJ2-7, with D unresolved. Germline V gene sequence: CDR1 SGHNT, CDR2 YENEEA. The CDR3 loop spans 14 amino acids. V shed 1 base and J shed 4 bases, with 11 bases lying between them. The CDR3 DNA reads as TGTGCCAGCAGCTTAGCGTCAGATACATACGAGCAGTACTTC. Translated, it gives CASSLASDTYEQYF.